This T cell receptor beta chain was recorded in a study of blood T cells in healthy people across ages. A J-beta primer mix and a sample-barcoded 5' primer were used in a second PCR of about 6 to 12 cycles. One entry per CDR3 protein results from TCRdb running MiXCR on the 5' RACE reads. Counted here are 920,000 or so distinct CDR3 sequences, over 35% occurring once; the ten biggest clones make up under 20%. This CDR3 comprises 15 residues. The clonotype originates from an older woman in good health. The specimen was blood. V and J are TRBV21-1 and TRBJ2-5. TRBV21-1 is a pseudogene. CDR3 coding DNA: TGTGCCAGCAGCAAACGAGGTATCAGGTGGGAGACCCAGTACTTC. It codes for CASSKRGIRWETQYF.